These T cell receptor beta chains were read from a single sample in a study of shared clonotypes between healthy human individuals. Method: immunoSEQ multiplex PCR; TCRdb's copy keeps in-frame clones and lacks some. Here the sample spans 550,000 to 700,000 clones, less than 80% being singletons. The specimen sequenced was memory CD4+ T cells sorted from blood. Every receptor here comes from a woman aged 25 to 39 in good health. Both conserved end residues are part of each CDR3. D genes are given only for firm matches. Clone size is not always given. Where it is, it says once, few, many or a class for expanded clones.

cdr3_aa cdr3_nt d_call j_call v_call clone_size
CASSEPGSIYNEQFF TGTGCCAGCAGTGAACCGGGATCTATCTACAATGAGCAGTTCTTC - TRBJ2-1 TRBV6-1 few
CASRGEGADTQYF TGCGCCAGCCGGGGCGAAGGGGCAGATACGCAGTATTTT - TRBJ2-3 TRBV5-1 -
CASSFRTNYGYTF TGCGCCAGCAGCTTTAGGACAAACTATGGCTACACCTTC - TRBJ1-2 TRBV5-1 -
CASSLGASYLNTEAFF TGTGCCAGCAGCTTAGGGGCCAGCTACCTTAACACTGAAGCTTTCTTT - TRBJ1-1 TRBV7-9 -
CASSRRAEYGYTF TGTGCCAGCAGCCGCCGGGCGGAATATGGCTACACCTTC - TRBJ1-2 TRBV7-2 -
CASSSRRTSNLDTQYF TGTGCCAGCAGCTCGAGGAGGACTAGCAATCTAGATACGCAGTATTTT TRBD2 TRBJ2-3 TRBV7-9 -
CASKRGGRGGGYTF TGTGCCAGCAAGAGAGGGGGCCGTGGAGGTGGCTACACCTTC TRBD1 TRBJ1-2 TRBV28 -
CASRPTSGGNNEQFF TGTGCCAGCAGGCCAACTAGCGGGGGGAACAATGAGCAGTTCTTC TRBD2 TRBJ2-1 TRBV28 -
CASSPSGSLYEQYF TGTGCCAGCAGCCCATCGGGGAGTCTCTACGAGCAGTACTTC - TRBJ2-7 TRBV6-5 -
CATSIWTGQVTGELFF TGTGCCACCAGCATATGGACAGGGCAGGTCACCGGGGAGCTGTTTTTT TRBD1 TRBJ2-2 TRBV15 -
CASRGVATPVKTQYF TGTGCCAGCCGGGGAGTGGCTACTCCCGTGAAGACCCAGTACTTC - TRBJ2-5 TRBV19 -